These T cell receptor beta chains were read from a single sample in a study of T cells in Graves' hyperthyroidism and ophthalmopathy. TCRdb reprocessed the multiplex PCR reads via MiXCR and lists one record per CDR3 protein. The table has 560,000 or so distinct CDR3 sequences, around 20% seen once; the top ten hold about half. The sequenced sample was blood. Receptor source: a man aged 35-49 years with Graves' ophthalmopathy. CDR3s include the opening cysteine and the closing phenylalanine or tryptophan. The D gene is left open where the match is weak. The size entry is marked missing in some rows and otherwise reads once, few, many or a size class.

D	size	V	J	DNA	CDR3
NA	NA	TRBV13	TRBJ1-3	TGTGCCAGCAGCTTAAATAGGGGGGCCTTAGGAAACACCATATATTTT	CASSLNRGALGNTIYF
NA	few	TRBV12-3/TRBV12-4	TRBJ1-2	TGTGCCAGCAGTTCGTCGGACAGTGGCATTAGGGGCTACACCTTC	CASSSSDSGIRGYTF
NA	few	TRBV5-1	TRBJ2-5	TGCGCCAGCAGGACTACAGGGATAGAGACCCAGTACTTC	CASRTTGIETQYF
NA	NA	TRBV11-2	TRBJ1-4	TGTGCCAGCAGCACCTTGGCCACGGCACTGTTTTTT	CASSTLATALFF
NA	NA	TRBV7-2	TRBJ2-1	TGTGCCAGCAGCTCCGCCAGGTATGAGCAGTTCTTC	CASSSARYEQFF
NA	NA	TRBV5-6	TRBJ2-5	TGTGCCAGCAGCTCCTGGCTCTTGCGGGGTTCGGGGGAGACCCAGTACTTC	CASSSWLLRGSGETQYF
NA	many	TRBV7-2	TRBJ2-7	TGTGCCAGCAGCTCCCACGGGGTCTACGAGCAGTACTTC	CASSSHGVYEQYF
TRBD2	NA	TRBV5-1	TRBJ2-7	TGCGCCAGCAGCTTGGCTAGCGGGGTCGGCTACGAGCAGTACTTC	CASSLASGVGYEQYF
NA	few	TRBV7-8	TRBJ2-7	TGTGCCAGCAGCTTAGCCGTTTGGACAGAAAGTACCTACGAGCAGTACTTC	CASSLAVWTESTYEQYF
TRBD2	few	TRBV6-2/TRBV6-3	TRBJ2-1	TGTGCCAGCGGGCGGACTAGCGGGAGGGTGTACAATGAGCAGTTCTTC	CASGRTSGRVYNEQFF
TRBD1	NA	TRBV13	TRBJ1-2	TGTGCCAGCAGCTCCAGGACAGGGCTCTATGGCTACACCTTC	CASSSRTGLYGYTF
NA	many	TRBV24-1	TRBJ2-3	TGTGCCACCAGTGATCCGGGACTTCGCCGAGATACGCAGTATTTT	CATSDPGLRRDTQYF
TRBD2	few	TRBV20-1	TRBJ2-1	TGCAGTGCTAGGTTTTGGGGACTAGCGGGAGAAAAAGAGCAGTTCTTC	CSARFWGLAGEKEQFF
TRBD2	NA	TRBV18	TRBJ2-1	TGTGCCAGCTCACCAAGCGGGGGACTTTACAATGAGCAGTTCTTC	CASSPSGGLYNEQFF
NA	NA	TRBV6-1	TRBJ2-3	TGTGCCAGCAGTGAAGCTGGAACTGTCGCAGATACGCAGTATTTT	CASSEAGTVADTQYF
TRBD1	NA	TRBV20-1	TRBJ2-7	TGCAGTGCTAGGAAGCCGGGACAGGCCTACGAGCAGTACTTC	CSARKPGQAYEQYF
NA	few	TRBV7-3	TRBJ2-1	TGTGCCAGCAGCTTAGCTCCCCATGAGCAGTTCTTC	CASSLAPHEQFF
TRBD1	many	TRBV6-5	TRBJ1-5	TGTGCCAGCAGCTACAGGGGGTATAGCAATCAGCCCCAGCATTTT	CASSYRGYSNQPQHF
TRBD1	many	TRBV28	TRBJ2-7	TGTGCCAGCAGTTCCGTGGGGACAGGGAAGGGCGAGCAGTACTTC	CASSSVGTGKGEQYF
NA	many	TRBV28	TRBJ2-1	TGTGCCAGCAGCAGTAGGGGGGACCACTACAATGAGCAGTTCTTC	CASSSRGDHYNEQFF
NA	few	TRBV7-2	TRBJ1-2	TGTGCCAGCAGCCTACTCACAGGGTTGGACTATGGCTACACCTTC	CASSLLTGLDYGYTF
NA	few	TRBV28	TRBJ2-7	TGTGCCAGCAGTTTATGGAGCGAGCAGTACTTC	CASSLWSEQYF
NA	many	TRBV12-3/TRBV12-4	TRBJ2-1	TGTGCCAGCAGTTTACGAAGATTCTTGGGACAAAGCCTAGGGACTACGGGTGACAATGAGCAGTTCTTC	CASSLRRFLGQSLGTTGDNEQFF
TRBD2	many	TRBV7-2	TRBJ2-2	TGTGCCAGCAGCCCGGGACTATCAACCGGGGAGCTGTTTTTT	CASSPGLSTGELFF